These 30 T cell receptor beta chains share one sample of origin, sequenced in a study of OX40 agonist ivuxolimab in advanced cancers. Sequencing was performed with immunoSEQ multiplex PCR; in TCRdb, only in-frame clones are kept and a portion is missing. Of roughly 80,000 clones detected, 85% to 95% appear once; the ten largest clones hold around 0.7%. The sequences come from CD4+ or CD8+ T cells sorted from blood, collected in a trial of the OX40 agonist ivuxolimab. The receptors stem from an adult with an advanced solid tumor such as melanoma, head and neck, liver or kidney cancer.

The rearrangement links TRBV28 to TRBJ1-5; 7 bases are a match to TRBD1. Germline loops: CDR1 MDHEN, CDR2 SYDVKM. V lost 7 bases, J lost 3 bases, and 9 bases stayed unmatched. The CDR3 consists of 15 residues. As DNA, the CDR3 is TGTGCCAGCAATCTTCTCGGGACAGTCAATCAGCCCCAGCATTTT. Protein: CASNLLGTVNQPQHF.

This clone appeared once. The gene calls are TRBV7-9 and TRBJ1-4; D unclear. Trimming took off 0 bases at V and 5 bases at J, with 10 bases between the two ends. The CDR3 consists of 15 residues. Germline-derived CDR1 and CDR2 are SEHNR and FQNEAQ (reference sequence). CDR3 coding DNA: TGTGCCAGCAGCTTAGCTAGCCGGCCAAATGAAAAACTGTTTTTT. It is translated as CASSLASRPNEKLFF.

V usage is TRBV19 and J usage is TRBJ1-5; TRBD1 is a possible D gene (5 bases). The CDR3 runs 16 residues. Germline V gene sequence: CDR1 LNHDA, CDR2 SQIVND (reference sequence). Trimming stripped 5 bases from V and 1 base from J, with 15 bases between. CDR3: CASSARGAVSNQPQHF. CDR3 in DNA: TGTGCCAGTAGTGCCCGGGGCGCGGTGAGCAATCAGCCCCAGCATTTT.

This rearrangement joins TRBV28 to TRBJ2-1; the match to TRBD2 covers 8 bases. The ends lost 6 bases at V and 3 bases at J; junction bases unmatched: 13. This CDR3 comprises 17 residues. Per the germline V gene, CDR1 is MDHEN and CDR2 is SYDVKM. The CDR3 loop is CASRQRGGVSIYNEQFF. CDR3 DNA: TGTGCCAGCAGGCAACGGGGGGGAGTAAGCATCTACAATGAGCAGTTCTTC.

The J gene is TRBJ1-3, the V gene TRBV4-1, with D hard to call. CDR3 size: 14 residues. V lost 1 base and J 0 bases, leaving 4 bases between the germline ends. Germline lookup yields CDR1 MGHRA and CDR2 YSYEKL. The CDR3 spells CASSQVVSGNTIYF. The DNA of the CDR3 is TGCGCCAGCAGCCAAGTAGTCTCTGGAAACACCATATATTTT.

This clone was seen once. The rearrangement joins TRBV6-6 to TRBJ2-7; D gene ambiguous. The CDR3 is made up of 14 amino acids. Germline values: CDR1 MNHNY, CDR2 SVGAGI (reference sequence). V lost 5 bases to trimming and J lost 0 bases, with 11 bases between them. This CDR3 reads CASSKKRSSYEQYF. The CDR3 DNA reads as TGTGCCAGCAGTAAAAAAAGGAGCTCCTACGAGCAGTACTTC.

The V gene is TRBV6-5, the J gene TRBJ2-1; no firm D call. CDR1 is MNHEY, CDR2 SVGAGI, per germline. V dropped 5 bases and J dropped 0 bases, with 11 bases sitting between them. There are 15 residues in the CDR3. The CDR3 region is CASSLLSSSYNEQFF. CDR3 DNA sequence: TGTGCCAGCAGTCTCCTATCAAGCTCCTACAATGAGCAGTTCTTC.

The chain combines TRBV11-2 with TRBJ2-7; no clear D gene. CDR1 is SGHAT and CDR2 is FQNNGV in the germline V gene. The V and J ends lost 5 bases and 4 bases respectively, with 15 bases between them. The CDR3 loop spans 14 amino acids. The CDR3 reads CASSRGPSRYEQYF. The CDR3 DNA follows: TGTGCCAGCAGCAGAGGACCCTCGAGGTACGAGCAGTACTTC.

This rearrangement joins TRBV11-3 to TRBJ2-7, with D possibly matching TRBD1 (5 bases). The CDR3 spans 13 residues. The germline V gene has CDR1 SGHNT and CDR2 YENEEA. Deletions cut 5 bases from V and 4 bases from J, with 12 bases between. DNA for the CDR3: TGTGCCAGCAGCAACCCCCCAGGGTACGAGCAGTACTTC. Translation: CASSNPPGYEQYF. Full variable domain (rest looked up from reference TRBV11-3 and TRBJ2-7): EAGVVQSPRYKIIEKKQPVAFWCNPISGHNTLYWYLQNLGQGPELLIRYENEEAVDDSQLPKDRFSAERLKGVDSTLKIQPAELGDSAVYLCASSNPPGYEQYFGPGTRLTVT.

The chain combines TRBV7-9 with TRBJ1-1; perhaps TRBD1 as D (5 bases). The V gene lost 5 bases and the J gene lost 1 base, with 17 bases spanning the gap. The CDR3 loop spans 16 amino acids. Germline loops: CDR1 SEHNR, CDR2 FQNEAQ (reference sequence). The CDR3 nucleotides read TGTGCCAGCAGCCCTTTAGCCGGGAGGGGGAACACTGAAGCTTTCTTT. This sequence encodes CASSPLAGRGNTEAFF.

The chain carries TRBV18 and TRBJ2-5, with TRBD2 as a possible D gene (6 bases). Trimming took off 6 bases at V and 2 bases at J, with 10 bases between the two ends. Germline loops: CDR1 KGHSH, CDR2 LQKENI. The length of the CDR3 is 13 residues. The CDR3 DNA reads TGTGCCAGCTCGCCCGGGACTCAAGAGACCCAGTACTTC. Residues: CASSPGTQETQYF.

The V call is TRBV4-2, the J call TRBJ1-2, with 8 positions matching TRBD1. The CDR3 runs to 17 residues. J lost 5 bases, V lost 0 bases, and 11 bases had no gene match. Per the germline V gene, CDR1 is LGHNA and CDR2 is YNFKEQ. The CDR3 DNA sequence: TGTGCCAGCAGCCAAGAAGTTTCAGGGGGCGCGTCTTATGGCTACACCTTC. This codes for CASSQEVSGGASYGYTF.

The V call is TRBV10-3, the J call TRBJ2-7; possibly TRBD1 for D (6 bases). The germline V and J ends were trimmed by 2 bases and 3 bases, with 11 bases remaining between them. The germline gives CDR1 ENHRY, CDR2 SYGVKD. This CDR3 is 14 amino acids long. CDR3 nucleotide sequence: TGTGCCATCAGTGAGCCGACAGGAAACTACGAGCAGTACTTC. Its translation is CAISEPTGNYEQYF.

This clone occurred once. The CDR3 DNA sequence: TGTGCCAGCAGCTTATCACGGTTGACGGGCGTTGGTACCGGGGAGCTGTTTTTT. It codes for CASSLSRLTGVGTGELFF. The chain employs TRBV7-9 and TRBJ2-2, with D unclear. The germline V gene has CDR1 SEHNR and CDR2 FQNEAQ (reference sequence). The CDR3 is 18 amino acids. V lost 2 bases to trimming and J lost 5 bases, with 21 bases between them.

The rearrangement links TRBV28 to TRBJ1-6; the D gene is possibly TRBD1 (5 bases). Per the germline V gene, CDR1 is MDHEN and CDR2 is SYDVKM. Trimming removed 6 bases at V and 0 bases at J, with 9 bases between. This CDR3 has 15 amino acids. The CDR3 bases are TGTGCCAGCAGGGAGGGGAGCTCCTATAATTCACCCCTCCACTTT. Amino acids: CASREGSSYNSPLHF.

A word on this clone: A read error may account for a junction end that differs from germline. CDR3 coding DNA: TGTGCCTGTAGCGACAGGGGGCTTCATAAGGTTTATTACAATGAGCAGTTCTTC. Its translation is CACSDRGLHKVYYNEQFF. This rearrangement joins TRBV19 to TRBJ2-1, with 10 bases aligning to TRBD1. The CDR3 has 18 amino acids. Germline-derived CDR1 and CDR2 are LNHDA and SQIVND (reference sequence).

The chain carries TRBV19 and TRBJ1-5; tentative D call: TRBD1 (5 bases). The ends were cut back, 5 bases at V and 7 bases at J, with 12 bases in the middle. Germline V CDR1 and CDR2: LNHDA, SQIVND (reference sequence). The CDR3 contains 13 residues. The CDR3: CASSVQGGQPQHF. Written as DNA, the CDR3 is TGTGCCAGTAGTGTCCAGGGCGGGCAGCCCCAGCATTTT.

The chain couples TRBV5-1 to TRBJ2-7, with 10 bases aligning to TRBD2. The CDR3 contains 14 residues. The germline V gene encodes CDR1 SGHRS and CDR2 YFSETQ. Trimming took 3 bases from V and 7 from J; bases not matched to a gene: 7. The CDR3 DNA sequence: TGCGCCAGCAGCTACGGAGCGGGAGGGGAAGAGCAGTACTTC. Its translation: CASSYGAGGEEQYF.

The sample holds one count of this clone. The rearrangement uses TRBV2 and TRBJ1-2; TRBD1 might be the D (5 bases). The germline V and J ends were trimmed by 4 bases and 8 bases, with 11 bases remaining between them. The germline V gene has CDR1 SNHLY and CDR2 FYNNEI. CDR3 length: 12 residues. The CDR3, as DNA: TGTGCCAGCAGTGTCGGGGGTGGCGGCTACACCTTC. Amino acid sequence: CASSVGGGGYTF.

Only one count was recorded for this clone. This chain connects TRBV7-3 to TRBJ2-1; 8 bases match TRBD2. Germline trimming cut 2 bases from V and 7 bases from J; bases unmatched to any gene: 4. This CDR3 has 14 amino acids. Per germline, CDR1 SGHTA and CDR2 FQGTGA. The CDR3 protein is CASSLAGGVNEQFF. For the CDR3, the DNA is TGTGCCAGCAGCTTAGCGGGAGGCGTAAATGAGCAGTTCTTC.

The chain joins TRBV7-3 to TRBJ2-1; the match to TRBD2 covers 10 bases. The V gene end was trimmed by 6 bases and the J gene end by 6 bases; junction bases not matched to a gene: 11. CDR3 length equals 16 residues. Germline V lookup: CDR1 SGHTA, CDR2 FQGTGA. CDR3 residues: CASSYQPGLAPNEQFF. DNA of the CDR3: TGTGCCAGCAGTTACCAGCCGGGACTAGCGCCCAATGAGCAGTTCTTC.

This clone was detected only once. V is TRBV7-6 and J is TRBJ2-5; D could derive from TRBD1 or TRBD2 (5 bases each). Germline loops: CDR1 SGHVS, CDR2 FNYEAQ. The V end lost 6 bases, the J end lost 7 bases, and 21 bases lay between the germline ends. The CDR3 contains 15 residues. CDR3 region: CASSREGTSLGTQYF. CDR3 nucleotide sequence: TGTGCCAGCAGTCGTGAGGGGACCTCACTCGGGACCCAGTACTTC.

This chain joins TRBV5-5 and TRBJ2-7, with D tentatively TRBD2 (5 bases). There are 15 residues in the CDR3. V was trimmed by 0 bases and J by 2 bases, leaving 12 bases between them. Germline V gene data show CDR1 as SGHKS and CDR2 as YYEKEE (reference sequence). This chain's CDR3 is CASSLDVLLAYEQYF. The CDR3 nucleotides read TGTGCCAGCAGCTTGGACGTACTACTAGCCTACGAGCAGTACTTC.

The chain joins TRBV5-5 to TRBJ1-4; no clear D. Trimming removed 0 bases from V and 8 bases from J, with 8 bases in between. In germline, CDR1 is SGHKS, CDR2 YYEKEE (reference sequence). The CDR3 is made up of 13 amino acids. In DNA, the CDR3 is TGTGCCAGCAGCTTGGGGGTGAACGAAAAACTGTTTTTT. It codes for CASSLGVNEKLFF.

V gene TRBV11-3 combines with J gene TRBJ2-1; possible D gene TRBD1, 6 bases. CDR1 and CDR2 (germline): SGHNT, YENEEA. This CDR3 is 13 amino acids long. Trimming stripped 1 base from V and 14 bases from J, with 15 bases between. As DNA, the CDR3 is TGTGCCAGCAGCTTAGGAACAGGGCCACAGGAGTTCTTC. Amino acids: CASSLGTGPQEFF.

This clone is a singleton in its sample. This chain links TRBV6-5 with TRBJ1-1; a possible D gene is TRBD1 (6 bases). CDR1 MNHEY and CDR2 SVGAGI come from the germline V gene. The CDR3 contains 14 residues. V was cut by 6 bases and J by 2 bases, with 13 bases left in between. The CDR3 loop is CASRGAGQNTEAFF. The CDR3 coding sequence is TGTGCCAGCAGGGGGGCAGGACAAAACACTGAAGCTTTCTTT.

The chain recombines TRBV7-9 with TRBJ1-5; TRBD1 might be the D (6 bases). Trimming removed 1 base at V and 5 bases at J, with 15 bases between. From germline, CDR1 is SEHNR and CDR2 FQNEAQ (reference sequence). This CDR3 is 16 amino acids long. The CDR3 region is CASSLGGQGIYQPQHF. CDR3 nucleotides: TGTGCCAGCAGCTTAGGTGGCCAGGGGATTTATCAGCCCCAGCATTTT.

The rearrangement links TRBV4-3 to TRBJ2-7, with D possibly TRBD2 on 5 matching bases. The CDR3 totals 14 residues. V lost 2 bases and J 5 bases, leaving 13 bases between the germline ends. Germline V CDR1 and CDR2: LGHNA, YSLEER. The CDR3 loop is CASSQSGRWNEQYF. In DNA form, the CDR3 reads TGCGCCAGCAGCCAAAGCGGTCGTTGGAACGAGCAGTACTTC.

This clone was observed a single time. This chain's CDR3 is CASRMRSQRERETQYF. The CDR3 DNA follows: TGTGCCAGTAGGATGAGGTCACAGCGGGAGCGGGAGACCCAGTACTTC. The V and J genes are TRBV19 and TRBJ2-5, with TRBD2 matching 8 bases. The CDR3 loop spans 16 amino acids. The germline CDR1 and CDR2 sequences are LNHDA and SQIVND (reference sequence). V shed 6 bases, J shed 5 bases, and the junction held 14 bases outside the gene matches. Variable domain in full (rest from reference TRBV19 and TRBJ2-5): DGGITQSPKYLFRKEGQNVTLSCEQNLNHDAMYWYRQDPGQGLRLIYYSQIVNDFQKGDIAEGYSVSREKKESFPLTVTSAQKNPTAFYLCASRMRSQRERETQYFGPGTRLLVL.

The genes are TRBV19 and TRBJ1-2; no reliable D call. Trimming removed 1 base at V and 3 bases at J, with 3 bases between. The germline V gene encodes CDR1 LNHDA and CDR2 SQIVND (reference sequence). This CDR3 spans 12 amino acids. The chain's CDR3 is CASSIADYGYTF. CDR3 DNA: TGTGCCAGTAGTATAGCCGACTATGGCTACACCTTC.